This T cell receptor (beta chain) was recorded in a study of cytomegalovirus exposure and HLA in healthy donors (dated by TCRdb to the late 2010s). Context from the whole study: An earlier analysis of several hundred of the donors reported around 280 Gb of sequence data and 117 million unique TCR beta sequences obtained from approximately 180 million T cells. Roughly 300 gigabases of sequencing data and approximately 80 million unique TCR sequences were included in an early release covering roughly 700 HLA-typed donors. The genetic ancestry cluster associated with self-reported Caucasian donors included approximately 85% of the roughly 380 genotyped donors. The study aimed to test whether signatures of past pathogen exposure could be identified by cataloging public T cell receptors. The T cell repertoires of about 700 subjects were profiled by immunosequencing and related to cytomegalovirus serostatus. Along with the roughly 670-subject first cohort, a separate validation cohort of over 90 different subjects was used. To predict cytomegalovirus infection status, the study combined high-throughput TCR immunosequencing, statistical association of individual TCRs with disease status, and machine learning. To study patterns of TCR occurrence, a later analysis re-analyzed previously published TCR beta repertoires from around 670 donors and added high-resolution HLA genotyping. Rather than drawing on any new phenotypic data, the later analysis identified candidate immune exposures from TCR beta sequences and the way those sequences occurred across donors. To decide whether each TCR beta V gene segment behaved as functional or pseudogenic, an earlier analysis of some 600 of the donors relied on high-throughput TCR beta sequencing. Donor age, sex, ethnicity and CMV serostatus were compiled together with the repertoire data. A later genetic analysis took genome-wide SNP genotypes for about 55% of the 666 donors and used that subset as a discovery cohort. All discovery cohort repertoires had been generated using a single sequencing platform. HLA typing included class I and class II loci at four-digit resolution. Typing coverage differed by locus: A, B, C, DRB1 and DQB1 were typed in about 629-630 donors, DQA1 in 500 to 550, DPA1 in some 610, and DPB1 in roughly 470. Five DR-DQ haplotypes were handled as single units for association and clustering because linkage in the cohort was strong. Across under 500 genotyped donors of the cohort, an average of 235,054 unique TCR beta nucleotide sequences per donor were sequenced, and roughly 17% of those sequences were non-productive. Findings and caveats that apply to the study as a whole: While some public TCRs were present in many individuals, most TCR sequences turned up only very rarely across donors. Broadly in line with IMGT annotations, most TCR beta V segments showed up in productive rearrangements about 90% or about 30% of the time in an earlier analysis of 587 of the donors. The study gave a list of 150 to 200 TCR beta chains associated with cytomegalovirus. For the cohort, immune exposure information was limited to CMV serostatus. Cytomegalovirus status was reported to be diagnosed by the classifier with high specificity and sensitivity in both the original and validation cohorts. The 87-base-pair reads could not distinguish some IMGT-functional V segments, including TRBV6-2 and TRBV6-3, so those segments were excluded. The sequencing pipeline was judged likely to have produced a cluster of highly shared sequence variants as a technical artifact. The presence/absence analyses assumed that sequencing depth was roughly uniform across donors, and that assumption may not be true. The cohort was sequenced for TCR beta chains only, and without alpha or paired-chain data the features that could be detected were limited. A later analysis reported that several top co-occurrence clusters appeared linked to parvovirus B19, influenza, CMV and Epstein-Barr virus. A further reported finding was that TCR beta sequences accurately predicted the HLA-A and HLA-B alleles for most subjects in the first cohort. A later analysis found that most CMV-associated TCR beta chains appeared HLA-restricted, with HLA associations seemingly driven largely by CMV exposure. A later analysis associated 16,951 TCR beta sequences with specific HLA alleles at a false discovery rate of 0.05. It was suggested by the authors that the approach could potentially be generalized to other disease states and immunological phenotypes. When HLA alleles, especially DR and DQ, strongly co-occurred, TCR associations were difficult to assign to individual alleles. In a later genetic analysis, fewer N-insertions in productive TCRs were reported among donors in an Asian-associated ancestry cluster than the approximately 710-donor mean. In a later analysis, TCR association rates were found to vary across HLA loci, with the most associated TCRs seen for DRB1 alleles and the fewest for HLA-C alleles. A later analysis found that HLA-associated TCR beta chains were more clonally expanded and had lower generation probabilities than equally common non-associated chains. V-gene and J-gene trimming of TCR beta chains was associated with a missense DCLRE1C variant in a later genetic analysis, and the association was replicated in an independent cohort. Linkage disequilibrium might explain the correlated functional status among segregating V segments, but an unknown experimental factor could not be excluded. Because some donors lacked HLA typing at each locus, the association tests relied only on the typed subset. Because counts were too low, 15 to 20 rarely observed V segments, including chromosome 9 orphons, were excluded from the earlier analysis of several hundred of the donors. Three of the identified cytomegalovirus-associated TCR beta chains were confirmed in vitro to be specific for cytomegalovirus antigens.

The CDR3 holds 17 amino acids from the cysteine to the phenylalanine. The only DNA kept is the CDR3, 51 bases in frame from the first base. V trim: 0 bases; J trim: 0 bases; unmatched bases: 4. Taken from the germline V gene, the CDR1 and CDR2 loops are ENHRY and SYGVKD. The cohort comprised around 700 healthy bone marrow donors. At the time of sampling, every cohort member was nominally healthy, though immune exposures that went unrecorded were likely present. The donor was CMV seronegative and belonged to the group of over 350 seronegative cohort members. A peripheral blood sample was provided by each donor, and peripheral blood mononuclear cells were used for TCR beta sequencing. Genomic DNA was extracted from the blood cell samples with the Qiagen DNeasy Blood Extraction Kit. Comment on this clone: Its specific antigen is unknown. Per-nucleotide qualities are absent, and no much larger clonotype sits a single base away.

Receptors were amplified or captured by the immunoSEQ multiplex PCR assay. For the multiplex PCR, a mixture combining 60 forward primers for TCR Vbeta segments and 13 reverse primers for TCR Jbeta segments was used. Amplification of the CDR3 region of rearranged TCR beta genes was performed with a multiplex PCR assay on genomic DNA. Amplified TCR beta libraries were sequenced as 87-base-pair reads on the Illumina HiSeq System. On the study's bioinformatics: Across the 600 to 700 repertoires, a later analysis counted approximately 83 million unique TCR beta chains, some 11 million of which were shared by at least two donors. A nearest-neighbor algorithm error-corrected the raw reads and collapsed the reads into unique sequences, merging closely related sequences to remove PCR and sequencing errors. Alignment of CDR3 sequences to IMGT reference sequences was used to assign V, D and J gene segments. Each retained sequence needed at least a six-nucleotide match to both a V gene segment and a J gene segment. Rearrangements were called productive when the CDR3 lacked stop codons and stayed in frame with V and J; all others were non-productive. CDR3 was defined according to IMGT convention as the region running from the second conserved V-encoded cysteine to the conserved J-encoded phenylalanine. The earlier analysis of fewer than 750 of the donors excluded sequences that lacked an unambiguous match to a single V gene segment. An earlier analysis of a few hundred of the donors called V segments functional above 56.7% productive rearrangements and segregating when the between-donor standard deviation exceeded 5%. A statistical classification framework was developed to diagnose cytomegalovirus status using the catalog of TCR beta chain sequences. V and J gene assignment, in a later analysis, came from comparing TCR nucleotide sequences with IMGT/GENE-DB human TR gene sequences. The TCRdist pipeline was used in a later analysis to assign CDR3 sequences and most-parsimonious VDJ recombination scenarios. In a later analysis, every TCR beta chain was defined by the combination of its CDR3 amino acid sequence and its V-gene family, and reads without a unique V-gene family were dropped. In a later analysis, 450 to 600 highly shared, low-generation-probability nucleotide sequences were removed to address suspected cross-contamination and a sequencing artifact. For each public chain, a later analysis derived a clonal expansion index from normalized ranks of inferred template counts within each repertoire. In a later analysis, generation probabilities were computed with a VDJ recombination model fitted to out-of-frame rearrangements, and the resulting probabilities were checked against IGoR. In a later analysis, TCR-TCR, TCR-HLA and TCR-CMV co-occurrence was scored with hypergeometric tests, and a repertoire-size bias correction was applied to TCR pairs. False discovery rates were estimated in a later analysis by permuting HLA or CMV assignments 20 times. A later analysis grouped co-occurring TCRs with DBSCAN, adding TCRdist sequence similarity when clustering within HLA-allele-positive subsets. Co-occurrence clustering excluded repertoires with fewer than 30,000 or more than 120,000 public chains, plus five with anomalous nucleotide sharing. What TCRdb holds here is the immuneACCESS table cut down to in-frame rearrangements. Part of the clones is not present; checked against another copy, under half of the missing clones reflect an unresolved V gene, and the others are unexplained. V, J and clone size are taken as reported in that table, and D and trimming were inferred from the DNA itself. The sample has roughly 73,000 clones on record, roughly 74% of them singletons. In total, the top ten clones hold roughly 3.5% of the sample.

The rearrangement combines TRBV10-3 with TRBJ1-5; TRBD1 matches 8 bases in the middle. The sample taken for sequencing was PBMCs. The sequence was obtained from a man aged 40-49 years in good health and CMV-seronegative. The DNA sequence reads TGTGCCATCAGTGAGTCGTGGGGACAGGTTAGCAATCAGCCCCAGCATTTT. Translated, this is CAISESWGQVSNQPQHF.